The rows below give T cell receptor beta chains drawn from one sample of a study of early T cells in non-severe SARS-CoV-2 infection. MiXCR, applied by TCRdb to the 5' RACE reads, yields one record per CDR3 protein. The sample carries 20,000 to 30,000 distinct CDR3 sequences, approximately 4.8% recorded once. Sequencing was performed on whole blood. The receptor source for this set is an adult who was a healthcare worker with PCR-confirmed SARS-CoV-2 infection or an uninfected control (not recorded which). Both conserved end residues are part of each CDR3. The D gene is left open where the match is weak. Clone size is shown for a subset of rows, as once, few, many or a class of expanded clone.

15	TRBV4-3	many	TRBJ2-1	.	CASSHNAGGHNEQFF	TGCGCCAGCAGCCATAACGCCGGGGGTCACAATGAGCAGTTCTTC
13	TRBV2	many	TRBJ1-1	.	CASSWGWDTEAFF	TGTGCCAGCAGCTGGGGTTGGGACACTGAAGCTTTCTTT
16	TRBV4-1	many	TRBJ2-7	TRBD1	CASSQVHRDSSYEQYF	TGCGCCAGCAGCCAAGTACACCGGGACAGCTCCTACGAGCAGTACTTC
15	TRBV24-1	many	TRBJ1-5	.	CATSGQAMGNQPQHF	TGTGCCACCAGTGGACAGGCAATGGGCAATCAGCCCCAGCATTTT
15	TRBV29-1	many	TRBJ2-5	.	CSVGGTTEWQETQYF	TGCAGCGTTGGTGGCACCACCGAGTGGCAAGAGACCCAGTACTTC
14	TRBV20-1	many	TRBJ2-1	TRBD1	CSASSGQGYNEQFF	TGCAGTGCTAGTAGTGGACAGGGGTACAATGAGCAGTTCTTC
15	TRBV9	many	TRBJ2-6	.	CASSPLGTGANVLTF	TGTGCCAGCAGCCCTTTAGGGACCGGGGCCAACGTCCTGACTTTC
12	TRBV3-1	many	TRBJ2-5	TRBD1	CASSQEDRGTCF	TGTGCCAGCAGCCAAGAAGACAGGGGTACCTGCTTC
14	TRBV10-3	many	TRBJ2-1	.	CAISEDVRGNEQFF	TGTGCCATCAGTGAGGATGTTAGGGGCAATGAGCAGTTCTTC
17	TRBV7-2	.	TRBJ2-7	TRBD1	CASSSVSQGAFSNEQYF	TGTGCCAGCAGCTCCGTCTCGCAGGGGGCCTTCTCCAACGAGCAGTACTTC
12	TRBV10-3	many	TRBJ2-7	.	CATASGGYEQYF	TGTGCCACCGCGTCGGGCGGATACGAGCAGTACTTC
11	TRBV30	many	TRBJ1-1	.	CAQAGDTEAFF	TGTGCCCAAGCGGGGGACACTGAAGCTTTCTTT
16	TRBV5-1	many	TRBJ1-1	TRBD1	CASSPGRGQGGTEAFF	TGCGCCAGCTCCCCGGGCAGGGGGCAAGGGGGAACTGAAGCTTTCTTT
12	TRBV5-4	many	TRBJ1-2	.	CASSQGTYGYTF	TGTGCCAGCAGCCAAGGGACCTATGGCTACACCTTC
16	TRBV9	many	TRBJ2-3	TRBD2	CASSVVGTGGADTQYF	TGTGCCAGCAGCGTAGTGGGGACGGGAGGCGCAGATACGCAGTATTTT
14	TRBV29-1	.	TRBJ2-7	.	CSVFAGGHWGEQYF	TGCAGCGTTTTCGCCGGGGGGCATTGGGGCGAGCAGTACTTC
15	TRBV3-1	few	TRBJ2-7	.	CASSPGHSKPYEQYF	TGTGCCAGCAGCCCGGGACACTCAAAACCTTACGAGCAGTACTTC
15	TRBV6-1	many	TRBJ1-2	.	CASSEAATANYGYTF	TGTGCCAGCAGTGAAGCGGCGACAGCCAACTATGGCTACACCTTC
16	TRBV2	many	TRBJ1-3	.	CASWDKTTNSGNTIYF	TGTGCCAGCTGGGACAAAACGACAAACTCTGGAAACACCATATATTTT
14	TRBV6-1	.	TRBJ2-3	TRBD1	CASSEGQGPDTQYF	TGTGCCAGCAGTGAAGGACAGGGGCCAGATACGCAGTATTTT
12	TRBV27	many	TRBJ1-1	TRBD1	CASSARGPEAFF	TGTGCCAGCAGTGCCAGGGGGCCTGAAGCTTTCTTT
13	TRBV27	many	TRBJ2-5	.	CASSFAGIETQYF	TGTGCCAGCAGTTTCGCAGGGATAGAGACCCAGTACTTC
14	TRBV6-1	many	TRBJ2-7	.	CASSGLGRSYEQYF	TGTGCCAGCAGTGGATTAGGACGGTCCTACGAGCAGTACTTC
15	TRBV12-3/TRBV12-4	many	TRBJ2-4	.	CASSPSGLAKNIQYF	TGTGCCAGCAGCCCCTCGGGGTTAGCCAAAAACATTCAGTACTTC
14	TRBV20-1	few	TRBJ2-4	TRBD2	CSAVKGTSRNIQYF	TGCAGTGCTGTTAAAGGGACTAGCAGGAACATTCAGTACTTC
17	TRBV7-9	many	TRBJ2-3	TRBD2	CASSKTSGRLTTDTQYF	TGTGCCAGCAGCAAAACTAGCGGGCGATTAACCACAGATACGCAGTATTTT
18	TRBV7-2	many	TRBJ2-7	TRBD1	CASSLVHLGQGRNYEQYF	TGTGCCAGCAGCTTAGTGCATTTAGGACAGGGGCGAAACTACGAGCAGTACTTC
15	TRBV11-3	many	TRBJ2-2	.	CASSLVSGLGGELFF	TGTGCCAGCAGCTTAGTTTCTGGGTTGGGCGGGGAGCTGTTTTTT
16	TRBV4-2	many	TRBJ2-3	.	CASSPRVELSTDTQYF	TGTGCCAGCAGCCCCCGAGTGGAATTATCCACAGATACGCAGTATTTT
15	TRBV30	many	TRBJ1-5	.	CAWSGPGPTNQPQHF	TGTGCCTGGAGTGGCCCGGGACCGACCAATCAGCCCCAGCATTTT
12	TRBV20-1	many	TRBJ1-2	TRBD1	CSAPGGLTAYTF	TGCAGTGCTCCAGGGGGCCTAACCGCCTACACCTTC
16	TRBV5-1	few	TRBJ2-7	TRBD1	CASSLSNNRGSYEQYF	TGCGCCAGCAGCCTGTCTAACAACAGGGGGTCCTACGAGCAGTACTTC
18	TRBV11-3	many	TRBJ2-1	.	CASSLRGPGADAYNEQFF	TGTGCCAGCAGCTTACGGGGCCCCGGGGCCGATGCCTACAATGAGCAGTTCTTC
14	TRBV7-2	.	TRBJ2-7	TRBD1	CASSLLGQGYEQYF	TGTGCCAGCAGCTTATTAGGACAGGGCTACGAGCAGTACTTC
12	TRBV20-1	many	TRBJ2-7	.	CSAEGQAYEQYF	TGCAGTGCTGAGGGACAAGCCTACGAGCAGTACTTC
11	TRBV30	many	TRBJ1-5	.	CACCQNQPQHF	TGTGCCTGTTGCCAGAATCAGCCCCAGCATTTT
15	TRBV12-5	.	TRBJ2-2	.	CASAARGTGTGELFF	TGTGCTAGTGCCGCGAGGGGGACGGGCACCGGGGAGCTGTTTTTT
13	TRBV10-3	many	TRBJ2-5	.	CAISEGHQETQYF	TGTGCCATCAGTGAAGGGCACCAAGAGACCCAGTACTTC
14	TRBV7-2	.	TRBJ2-5	.	CASSRGGSEETQYF	TGTGCCAGCAGCCGCGGAGGGTCCGAAGAGACCCAGTACTTC
15	TRBV14	many	TRBJ2-1	TRBD1	CASSLGTGRYNEQFF	TGTGCCAGCAGCCTAGGGACAGGCCGATACAATGAGCAGTTCTTC
13	TRBV6-4	medium-sized	TRBJ1-5	.	CASSDGSNQPQHF	TGTGCCAGCAGTGACGGTAGCAATCAGCCCCAGCATTTT
20	TRBV20-1	many	TRBJ2-7	.	CSARDRWTPGRTTEVYEQYF	TGCAGTGCTAGAGATAGATGGACCCCAGGGCGGACGACGGAGGTCTACGAGCAGTACTTC
14	TRBV12-3/TRBV12-4	many	TRBJ1-5	.	CASSYGQLNQPQHF	TGTGCCAGCAGTTATGGACAGCTCAATCAGCCCCAGCATTTT
15	TRBV11-2	many	TRBJ1-6	TRBD1	CASSLAGQRNSPLHF	TGTGCCAGCAGCCTAGCGGGACAGCGAAATTCACCCCTCCACTTT
13	TRBV11-3	few	TRBJ2-3	.	CASSLPQEDTQYF	TGTGCCAGCAGCTTGCCCCAAGAAGATACGCAGTATTTT
13	TRBV5-4	few	TRBJ2-7	.	CASSLAGTYEQYF	TGTGCCAGCAGCTTGGCGGGGACGTACGAGCAGTACTTC
10	TRBV20-1	many	TRBJ2-7	.	CSASYGGQYF	TGCAGTGCTTCTTACGGAGGGCAGTACTTC
13	TRBV12-3/TRBV12-4	medium-sized	TRBJ2-7	TRBD1	CASSRDSSYEQYF	TGTGCCAGCAGCAGGGACAGCTCCTACGAGCAGTACTTC
14	TRBV2	many	TRBJ1-5	.	CASSESTYNQPQHF	TGTGCCAGCAGTGAGAGCACATACAATCAGCCCCAGCATTTT
12	TRBV27	.	TRBJ2-7	.	CASSSPGMEQYF	TGTGCCAGCAGTTCGCCCGGAATGGAGCAGTACTTC
15	TRBV5-5	many	TRBJ1-5	.	CASSFSSNSNQPQHF	TGTGCCAGCAGCTTTTCATCCAATAGCAATCAGCCCCAGCATTTT
12	TRBV12-3/TRBV12-4	many	TRBJ2-5	.	CASHGEQETQYF	TGTGCCAGCCACGGGGAACAAGAGACCCAGTACTTC
14	TRBV6-1	many	TRBJ1-1	TRBD1	CASSASGGDGEAFF	TGTGCCAGCAGTGCCTCAGGGGGGGACGGTGAAGCTTTCTTT
16	TRBV20-1	many	TRBJ2-7	TRBD2	CSAGRTSGGPSYEQYF	TGCAGTGCTGGTAGGACTAGCGGGGGCCCTTCCTACGAGCAGTACTTC
15	TRBV7-8	many	TRBJ1-4	TRBD1	CASSPRDREIVKLFF	TGTGCCAGCAGCCCCCGGGACAGGGAAATAGTAAAACTGTTTTTT
15	TRBV14	many	TRBJ2-2	TRBD1	CASSVGQSNTGELFF	TGTGCCAGCAGCGTGGGACAGTCGAACACCGGGGAGCTGTTTTTT